A single sample is the source of the 27 T cell receptor beta chains below, sequenced in a study of cytomegalovirus exposure and HLA in healthy donors. The assay was immunoSEQ multiplex PCR, and TCRdb's table has in-frame clones only and misses some. The data hold about 130,000 clones, with roughly nine tenths observed a single time. The sample was PBMCs. The receptor source for this set is a woman aged 18 to 35 in good health and CMV-seronegative.

The chain employs TRBV27 and TRBJ2-1; 16 bases are shared with TRBD2. Germline V gives CDR1 MNHEY, CDR2 SMNVEV (reference sequence). This CDR3 is built from 15 residues. The V and J ends lost 5 bases and 10 bases, in that order; junction bases with no gene match: 5. The CDR3 reads CASSLGTSGRGEQFF. The CDR3 DNA follows: TGTGCCAGCAGTCTCGGGACTAGCGGGAGGGGCGAGCAGTTCTTC.

The chain links TRBV28 to TRBJ1-1, with D possibly TRBD1 on 6 matching bases. Germline-derived CDR1 and CDR2 are MDHEN and SYDVKM. Trimming took off 4 bases at V and 12 bases at J, with 18 bases between the two ends. CDR3 length equals 13 residues. DNA for the CDR3: TGTGCCAGCAGTTCTCCCAAACAGGGAAGATCTTTCTTT. Amino acid sequence: CASSSPKQGRSFF.

The chain is built from TRBV9 and TRBJ2-7; TRBD2 is a possible D gene (6 bases). There are 16 residues in the CDR3. In germline, CDR1 is SGDLS, CDR2 YYNGEE. V lost 3 bases to trimming and J lost 4 bases, with 20 bases between them. CDR3 loop: CASSAQLGSLRYEQYF. Written as DNA, the CDR3 is TGTGCCAGCAGCGCCCAGCTCGGGAGTCTTAGGTACGAGCAGTACTTC.

This chain uses TRBV7-9 with TRBJ2-3, with 8 bases fitting TRBD2. Per the germline V gene, CDR1 is SEHNR and CDR2 is FQNEAQ (reference sequence). Trimming cost V 4 bases and J 3 bases; bases outside gene matches: 3. CDR3 length: 14 residues. The CDR3 bases are TGTGCCAGCAGCTGGACTAGCCGTACAGATACGCAGTATTTT. Translating gives CASSWTSRTDTQYF.

The V and J genes are TRBV7-2 and TRBJ2-4; 8 nucleotides line up with TRBD2. The CDR3 sequence is 18 residues long. Germline V gene lookup returns CDR1 SGHTA and CDR2 FQGNSA. Trimming at V came to 1 base and at J to 3 bases, leaving 11 bases not matched to a gene. The CDR3 protein is CASSLDRRSGRVKNIQYF. For the CDR3, the DNA is TGTGCCAGCAGCTTAGACCGGAGGAGCGGGAGAGTCAAAAACATTCAGTACTTC.

This sequence joins TRBV30 and TRBJ2-7, with 7 nucleotides matching TRBD2. Germline CDR1 is GTSNPN and CDR2 is SVGIG (reference sequence). The V segment lost 0 bases and the J segment 5 bases; nucleotides outside the gene matches: 7. The CDR3 runs to 14 residues. The CDR3 loop is CAWSVGGSGNEQYF. The CDR3 DNA sequence: TGTGCCTGGAGTGTGGGCGGGAGCGGCAACGAGCAGTACTTC.

This chain joins TRBV5-4 and TRBJ2-2, with a weak D call TRBD2 (6 bases). V was clipped by 3 bases and J by 4 bases, with 7 bases between them. In germline, CDR1 is SGHNT, CDR2 YYREEE (reference sequence). The CDR3 loop spans 13 amino acids. DNA for the CDR3: TGTGCCAGCAGCTGGGACTTCACCGGGGAGCTGTTTTTT. It encodes CASSWDFTGELFF.

The V call is TRBV6-1, the J call TRBJ1-2, with a tentative D call TRBD1 (6 bases). CDR1 is MNHNS and CDR2 is SASEGT in the germline V gene. The V and J ends lost 2 bases and 8 bases respectively, with 15 bases between them. The CDR3 is 14 residues long. The CDR3: CASSETGQLGGYTF. CDR3 nucleotide sequence: TGTGCCAGCAGTGAAACTGGACAGTTAGGCGGCTACACCTTC.

The V and J genes are TRBV19 and TRBJ1-5, with 8 bases fitting TRBD1. The germline V gene has CDR1 LNHDA and CDR2 SQIVND (reference sequence). This CDR3 contains 13 residues. The V and J ends lost 5 bases and 9 bases, in that order; junction bases with no gene match: 6. Written as DNA, the CDR3 is TGTGCCAGTAGTGAGGACAGGGAATGGCCCCAGCATTTT. This codes for CASSEDREWPQHF.

This sequence joins TRBV6-6 and TRBJ1-5, with 8 bases lining up with TRBD1. The germline gives CDR1 MNHNY, CDR2 SVGAGI (reference sequence). This CDR3 spans 15 amino acids. V shed 7 bases, J shed 2 bases, and the junction held 7 bases outside the gene matches. CDR3 in amino acids: CASTTTGVGNQPQHF. Here the CDR3 DNA reads TGTGCCAGCACCACGACAGGGGTAGGCAATCAGCCCCAGCATTTT.

V and J are TRBV4-3 and TRBJ2-7, with TRBD2 matching 8 bases. The CDR3 runs to 14 residues. The V gene end was trimmed by 4 bases and the J gene end by 4 bases; junction bases not matched to a gene: 6. Germline V CDR1 and CDR2: LGHNA, YSLEER. CDR3 in DNA: TGCGCCAGCAGCCTAGAGCGGGAGCGGTACGAGCAGTACTTC. Translated, it gives CASSLERERYEQYF.

J is TRBJ1-5 and V is TRBV28; D is ambiguous. The CDR3 totals 18 residues. Between the trimmed V and J ends, which lost 2 bases and 0 bases, there was a span of 17 bases. CDR1 MDHEN and CDR2 SYDVKM come from the germline V gene. CDR3 DNA: TGTGCCAGCAGTTTAGACACCTCAAAACCTCATAGCAATCAGCCCCAGCATTTT. This translates into CASSLDTSKPHSNQPQHF.

This rearrangement joins TRBV9 to TRBJ1-2; tentative D call: TRBD1 (6 bases). The CDR3 is 14 amino acids. Per the germline V gene, CDR1 is SGDLS and CDR2 is YYNGEE. V lost 5 bases to trimming and J lost 4 bases, with 15 bases between them. The CDR3 nucleotides are TGTGCCAGCAGGGGCCCGGCGGGGGCCTATGGCTACACCTTC. As protein: CASRGPAGAYGYTF.

The chain employs TRBV5-5 and TRBJ2-7, with D possibly being TRBD1 (6 bases). V lost 2 bases and J 4 bases, leaving 16 bases between the germline ends. The CDR3 is 15 amino acids. The germline V gene encodes CDR1 SGHKS and CDR2 YYEKEE (reference sequence). In nucleotides, the CDR3 is TGTGCCAGCAGCTTTGGTAGGGACACAATATACGAGCAGTACGTC. Encoded protein: CASSFGRDTIYEQYV.

This clone was picked up a small number of times. This sequence joins TRBV7-8 and TRBJ1-5, with D maybe TRBD1 (5 bases). This CDR3 contains 16 residues. V was cut by 5 bases and J by 4 bases, with 18 bases left in between. Germline V lookup: CDR1 SGHVS, CDR2 FQNEAQ. CDR3 DNA: TGTGCCAGCAGCCCACTGACAGAGGTCGGGAATCAGCCCCAGCATTTT. This gives the protein CASSPLTEVGNQPQHF. The full variable domain, its missing parts supplied by reference TRBV7-8 and TRBJ1-5, is GAGVSQSPRYKVAKRGQDVALRCDPISGHVSLFWYQQALGQGPEFLTYFQNEAQLDKSGLPSDRFFAERPEGSVSTLKIQRTQQEDSAVYLCASSPLTEVGNQPQHFGDGTRLSIL.

This clone was detected a few times. The rearrangement uses TRBV6-5 and TRBJ2-7, with D possibly matching TRBD1 (6 bases). CDR3 length equals 14 residues. Germline loops: CDR1 MNHEY, CDR2 SVGAGI. With 6 bases removed from V and 0 bases from J, the gap between germline ends came to 12 bases. CDR3 DNA sequence: TGTGCCAGCAGGAGGACAGAGTTCTCCTACGAGCAGTACTTC. Its translation: CASRRTEFSYEQYF.

This clone appeared a single time. The chain recombines TRBV9 with TRBJ1-3, with D unresolved. The germline V gene has CDR1 SGDLS and CDR2 YYNGEE. The V end was cut by 4 bases, the J end by 1 base, with 12 bases between. This CDR3 is 15 amino acids long. The CDR3 region is CASSPTGSSGNTIYF. The CDR3 DNA reads as TGTGCCAGCAGCCCGACTGGTTCTTCTGGAAACACCATATATTTT.

The V and J genes are TRBV5-1 and TRBJ2-1, with D possibly TRBD1 on 5 matching bases. The germline V gene has CDR1 SGHRS and CDR2 YFSETQ. CDR3 length: 19 amino acids. V was clipped by 4 bases and J by 0 bases, with 23 bases between them. The CDR3 region is CASSGALGPLMSSYNEQFF. For the CDR3, the DNA is TGCGCCAGCAGCGGGGCCCTTGGCCCACTCATGAGCTCCTACAATGAGCAGTTCTTC.

This chain links TRBV7-2 with TRBJ1-4; TRBD1 aligns across 10 bases. The length of the CDR3 is 14 residues. Per germline, CDR1 SGHTA and CDR2 FQGNSA. The junction had 2 bases not matched to a gene; V was cut back by 3 bases and J by 7 bases. The CDR3 sequence: CASSFGTGVEKLFF. In DNA, the CDR3 is TGTGCCAGCAGCTTCGGGACAGGGGTTGAAAAACTGTTTTTT.

The genes are TRBV28 and TRBJ1-5, with TRBD1 as a possible D gene (5 bases). Germline CDR1 and CDR2: MDHEN and SYDVKM. Trimming stripped 5 bases from V and 0 bases from J, with 17 bases between. CDR3 length equals 17 residues. CDR3 bases: TGTGCCAGCAGTCCTGGGGCAGGTACCTATAGCAATCAGCCCCAGCATTTT. It is translated as CASSPGAGTYSNQPQHF.

The J gene is TRBJ2-5, the V gene TRBV7-8; TRBD2 aligns across 7 bases. The CDR3 consists of 15 residues. Germline V gene lookup returns CDR1 SGHVS and CDR2 FQNEAQ. V was clipped by 2 bases and J by 2 bases; unmatched bases: 5. The CDR3 DNA reads TGTGCCAGCAGCTTAAGGCTAGCGGTGCAAGAGACCCAGTACTTC. Translation gives CASSLRLAVQETQYF.

This chain links TRBV30 with TRBJ1-2; D may be TRBD1 (6 bases). Germline lookup yields CDR1 GTSNPN and CDR2 SVGIG (reference sequence). The CDR3 covers 13 residues. Between the trimmed V and J ends, which lost 5 bases and 4 bases, there was a span of 14 bases. The CDR3 reads CAWGGRKAYGYTF. The CDR3 DNA is TGTGCCTGGGGGGGCAGAAAAGCCTATGGCTACACCTTC.

The chain carries TRBV19 and TRBJ2-1, with 11 bases lining up with TRBD1. The CDR3 loop spans 14 amino acids. CDR1 and CDR2 from the germline V gene are LNHDA and SQIVND (reference sequence). V shed 5 bases and J 9 bases; nucleotides not matched to a gene: 6. The CDR3 is CASSGTGGAVEQFF. The CDR3 region has the DNA TGTGCCAGTAGTGGGACAGGGGGAGCGGTTGAGCAGTTCTTC.

This clone was recorded once. The chain employs TRBV2 and TRBJ2-1; 14 nucleotides match TRBD2. From germline, CDR1 is SNHLY and CDR2 FYNNEI. The V gene end was trimmed by 8 bases and the J gene end by 10 bases; junction bases not matched to a gene: 19. The CDR3 is 18 residues long. DNA of the CDR3: TGTGCCAGCCAAGTGGTTACCGGGACTAGCGGGAGATATCGGGAGCAGTTCTTC. It yields the protein CASQVVTGTSGRYREQFF.

The CDR3 sequence: CASSPRDYRTYNEQFF. In DNA form, the CDR3 reads TGTGCCAGCAGCCCCCGGGACTACCGGACTTACAATGAGCAGTTCTTC. The chain couples TRBV7-9 to TRBJ2-1; TRBD2 matches at 7 bases. The CDR3 consists of 16 residues. V lost 5 bases to trimming and J lost 4 bases; unmatched junction nucleotides: 11. CDR1 SEHNR and CDR2 FQNEAQ come from the germline V gene (reference sequence).

On this clone: This CDR3 is missing its conserved last phenylalanine or tryptophan, likely due to a read error. The DNA is omitted, as the CDR3 cannot be located on it reliably, and the CDR3 follows TCRdb's listing. The CDR3 reads CASSSSGGSKHL. The V call is TRBV6-5, the J call TRBJ1-2; TRBD1 was called by the table and not checked on the DNA. Germline V gives CDR1 MNHEY, CDR2 SVGAGI. The CDR3 is made up of 12 amino acids, end residues included.

The rearrangement joins TRBV21-1 to TRBJ2-7; the table's D call of TRBD2 was not tested on the DNA. TRBV21-1 is a known pseudogene. This CDR3 contains 12 residues. Written as DNA, the CDR3 is TGTGCCAGCAGCAAAATGGTAGGGAGGCAGTACGTC. This translates into CASSKMVGRQYV.